The 20 T cell receptor beta chains below come from one sample, sequenced in a study of cytomegalovirus exposure and HLA in healthy donors. Profiling relied on immunoSEQ multiplex PCR, and the TCRdb table lists in-frame clones only, not all of them. Here the sample spans about 140,000 clones, about 91% being singletons. The sequenced sample consisted of PBMCs. These receptors were taken from a woman between 18 and 29 years old in good health and CMV-seropositive.

This clone appeared a single time. The chain combines TRBV23-1 with TRBJ1-2, with TRBD1 matching over 7 bases. TRBV23-1 is given ORF status, its function remaining uncertain. The CDR3 extends over 16 amino acids. V lost 3 bases to trimming and J lost 4 bases; unmatched junction nucleotides: 11. DNA for the CDR3: TGCGCCAGCAGTCACCGACAGGGATGCTTTTGCTATGGCTACACCTTC. Its translation: CASSHRQGCFCYGYTF.

The chain couples TRBV28 to TRBJ1-2; 9 nucleotides agree with TRBD1. V shed 5 bases and J 1 base; nucleotides not matched to a gene: 8. Germline V lookup: CDR1 MDHEN, CDR2 SYDVKM. The CDR3 has 16 residues. CDR3 in amino acids: CASSRDRALHNYGYTF. The DNA of the CDR3 is TGTGCCAGCAGTCGGGACAGGGCTTTGCATAACTATGGCTACACCTTC.

V and J are TRBV2 and TRBJ1-1; D is uncertain. Germline CDR1 reads SNHLY; CDR2 reads FYNNEI. V shed 3 bases and J shed 6 bases, with 14 bases lying between them. The CDR3 consists of 14 residues. The CDR3 bases are TGTGCCAGCAGTGATGACACCCTACTCGCTGAAGCTTTCTTT. Encoded protein: CASSDDTLLAEAFF.

V and J are TRBV5-6 and TRBJ2-7, with D possibly being TRBD2 (5 bases). Trimming cost V 2 bases and J 0 bases, with 12 bases left between them. The CDR3 is 15 amino acids. CDR1 is SGHDT, CDR2 YYEEEE, per germline. As DNA, the CDR3 is TGTGCCAGCAGCTTTAGCGCGCTTAGCTCCTACGAGCAGTACTTC. Translation gives CASSFSALSSYEQYF.

This clone has only a few counts. This chain connects TRBV2 to TRBJ2-3; tentative D call: TRBD1 (5 bases). Germline V gene lookup returns CDR1 SNHLY and CDR2 FYNNEI. CDR3 length equals 16 residues. V was trimmed by 5 bases and J by 6 bases, leaving 21 bases between them. DNA for the CDR3: TGTGCCAGCAGTAACTCTAACAGCCGATCAGGGGATACGCAGTATTTT. As protein: CASSNSNSRSGDTQYF.

The chain is built from TRBV11-1 and TRBJ2-7; the match to TRBD1 covers 8 bases. Germline CDR1 is SGHAT and CDR2 is FQDESV (reference sequence). The CDR3 extends over 15 amino acids. V shed 4 bases, J shed 6 bases, and the junction held 11 bases outside the gene matches. The CDR3 loop is CASSWTTGEPSEQYF. CDR3 DNA sequence: TGTGCCAGCAGCTGGACGACAGGGGAACCTAGCGAGCAGTACTTC.

A single count supports this clone. The V call is TRBV5-6, the J call TRBJ1-2; D not resolved. Germline CDR1 SGHDT, CDR2 YYEEEE. The germline V and J ends were trimmed by 0 bases and 4 bases, with 10 bases remaining between them. The CDR3 spans 14 residues. The DNA of the CDR3 is TGTGCCAGCAGCTTGGACGGTATAATCTATGGCTACACCTTC. It translates to CASSLDGIIYGYTF.

Details on this clone: One junction end does not reproduce the germline sequence, and a read error may be involved. The chain recombines TRBV15 with TRBJ2-7; D perhaps matches TRBD1 (5 bases). The CDR3 length is 19 residues. Germline V lookup: CDR1 LNHNV, CDR2 YYDKDF (reference sequence). This CDR3 reads CVTSRDRSRVRRPPHEQYF. The CDR3 region has the DNA TGTGTCACCAGCAGAGATCGGAGCAGGGTAAGGAGACCCCCCCACGAGCAGTACTTC.

This sequence joins TRBV5-1 and TRBJ1-4; 7 nucleotides line up with TRBD1. Trimming took 4 bases from V and 6 from J; bases not matched to a gene: 3. The CDR3 is made up of 13 amino acids. Germline lookup yields CDR1 SGHRS and CDR2 YFSETQ. CDR3 bases: TGCGCCAGCAGCATAGGACAGGATGAAAAACTGTTTTTT. Residues: CASSIGQDEKLFF.

The chain carries TRBV28 and TRBJ1-5, with D possibly being TRBD1 (5 bases). V lost 2 bases and J lost 13, with 12 bases in between. Germline V CDR1 and CDR2: MDHEN, SYDVKM. The CDR3 spans 12 residues. The CDR3 is CASSLQGSFQHF. DNA of the CDR3: TGTGCCAGCAGTTTACAGGGATCCTTTCAGCATTTT.

The chain combines TRBV5-4 with TRBJ1-6; D possibly corresponds to TRBD1 (6 bases). The germline V gene has CDR1 SGHNT and CDR2 YYREEE (reference sequence). The V end was cut by 2 bases, the J end by 7 bases, with 13 bases between. This CDR3 is built from 15 residues. CDR3 nucleotides: TGTGCCAGCAGCTTAGAGGGGGGGAAGAATTCACCCCTCCACTTT. As protein: CASSLEGGKNSPLHF.

The V call is TRBV5-1, the J call TRBJ1-2; D is possibly TRBD1 (6 bases). The ends were cut back, 0 bases at V and 7 bases at J, with 13 bases in the middle. Per germline, CDR1 SGHRS and CDR2 YFSETQ. The CDR3 runs to 14 residues. The CDR3 DNA reads as TGCGCCAGCAGCTTGGCGCGGGGGCGGAGTGGCTACACCTTC. This gives the protein CASSLARGRSGYTF.

A single count supports this clone. This chain joins TRBV6-6 and TRBJ1-1; D gene uncertain. The V and J ends lost 6 bases and 0 bases respectively, with 17 bases between them. The CDR3 totals 16 residues. Germline-derived CDR1 and CDR2 are MNHNY and SVGAGI (reference sequence). The CDR3 DNA is TGTGCCAGCAGGGACGAAGGGAGGTGGGTGAACACTGAAGCTTTCTTT. Its protein is CASRDEGRWVNTEAFF.

This clone was seen more than once but under ten times. The chain carries TRBV6-6 and TRBJ1-2; 9 bases are shared with TRBD1. After removal of 5 bases from V and 7 bases from J, the junction contained 8 bases not matched to a gene. This CDR3 has 14 amino acids. Germline V lookup: CDR1 MNHNY, CDR2 SVGAGI (reference sequence). The CDR3 loop is CASSRGQGGSGYTF. In DNA form, the CDR3 reads TGTGCCAGCAGTAGGGGACAGGGAGGTAGTGGCTACACCTTC.

The sample holds a few counts of this clone. The chain carries TRBV10-2 and TRBJ2-3; 10 nucleotides agree with TRBD2. The trim removed 3 bases at V and 7 bases at J, leaving 7 bases unmatched. Germline CDR1 WSHSY, CDR2 SAAADI. This CDR3 has 15 residues. The CDR3 is CASSDPAGGRNTQYF. The CDR3 nucleotides are TGCGCCAGCAGTGACCCAGCGGGGGGGCGAAATACGCAGTATTTT.

The V and J genes are TRBV12-5 and TRBJ2-5, with 16 bases lining up with TRBD2. Germline V gene lookup returns CDR1 LGHNT and CDR2 FRNRAP. Trimming at V came to 6 bases and at J to 5 bases, leaving 15 bases not matched to a gene. The CDR3 consists of 19 residues. CDR3 loop: CASGGTGTSGGGRRETQYF. CDR3 nucleotide sequence: TGTGCTAGTGGAGGGACCGGGACTAGCGGGGGGGGGAGACGGGAGACCCAGTACTTC.

The V and J genes are TRBV5-1 and TRBJ1-3; 7 nucleotides line up with TRBD1. J lost 2 bases, V lost 0 bases, and 2 bases had no gene match. CDR1 SGHRS and CDR2 YFSETQ come from the germline V gene. There are 15 residues in the CDR3. CDR3 residues: CASSLEGGTGNTIYF. Written as DNA, the CDR3 is TGCGCCAGCAGCTTGGAAGGGGGCACTGGAAACACCATATATTTT.

CDR3 sequence reads: CRPDSNTEAFF. DNA of the CDR3: TGTAGGCCGGACTCGAACACTGAAGCTTTCTTT. The gene calls are TRBV19 and TRBJ1-1; no clear D. CDR3 length equals 11 residues. Looked up from germline, CDR1 is LNHDA and CDR2 is SQIVND (reference sequence).

The chain carries TRBV7-9 and TRBJ1-2, with D tentatively TRBD1 (5 bases). Trimming removed 6 bases at V and 1 base at J, with 12 bases between. The length of the CDR3 is 14 residues. Germline V gene data show CDR1 as SEHNR and CDR2 as FQNEAQ (reference sequence). CDR3 residues: CASSQQVLNYGYTF. DNA of the CDR3: TGTGCCAGCAGTCAACAGGTCCTTAACTATGGCTACACCTTC.

V is TRBV4-1 and J is TRBJ1-4, with 11 bases matching TRBD1. Germline values: CDR1 MGHRA, CDR2 YSYEKL. V dropped 4 bases and J dropped 10; count of bases not matched to a gene: 8. There are 15 residues in the CDR3. CDR3 protein: CASSPTGQGERKLFF. The CDR3 DNA reads TGCGCCAGCAGCCCTACGGGACAGGGGGAAAGAAAACTGTTTTTT.